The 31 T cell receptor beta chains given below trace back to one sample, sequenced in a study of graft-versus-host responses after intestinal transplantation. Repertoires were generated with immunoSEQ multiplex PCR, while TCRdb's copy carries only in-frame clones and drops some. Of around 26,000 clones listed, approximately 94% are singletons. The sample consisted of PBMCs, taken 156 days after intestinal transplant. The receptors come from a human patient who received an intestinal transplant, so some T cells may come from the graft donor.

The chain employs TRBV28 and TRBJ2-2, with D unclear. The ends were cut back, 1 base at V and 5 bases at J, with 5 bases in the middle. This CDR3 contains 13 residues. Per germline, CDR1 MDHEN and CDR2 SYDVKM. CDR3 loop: CASSLYATGELFF. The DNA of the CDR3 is TGTGCCAGCAGTTTATACGCGACCGGGGAGCTGTTTTTT. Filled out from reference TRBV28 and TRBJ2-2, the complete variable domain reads DVKVTQSSRYLVKRTGEKVFLECVQDMDHENMFWYRQDPGLGLRLIYFSYDVKMKEKGDIPEGYSVSREKKERFSLILESASTNQTSMYLCASSLYATGELFFGEGSRLTVL.

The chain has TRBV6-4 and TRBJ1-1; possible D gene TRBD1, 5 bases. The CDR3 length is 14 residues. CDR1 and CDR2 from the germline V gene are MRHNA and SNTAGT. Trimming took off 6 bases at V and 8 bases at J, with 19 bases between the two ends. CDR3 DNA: TGTGCCAGCAGGACCGGACACCCTCAGAGGGAAGCTTTCTTT. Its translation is CASRTGHPQREAFF.

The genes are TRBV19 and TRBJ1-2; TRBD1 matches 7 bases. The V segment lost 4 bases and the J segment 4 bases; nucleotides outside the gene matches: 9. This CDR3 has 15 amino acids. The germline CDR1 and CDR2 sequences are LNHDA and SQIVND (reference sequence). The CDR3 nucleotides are TGTGCCAGTAGTACGCCTCCGGGACAGACCTATGGCTACACCTTC. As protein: CASSTPPGQTYGYTF.

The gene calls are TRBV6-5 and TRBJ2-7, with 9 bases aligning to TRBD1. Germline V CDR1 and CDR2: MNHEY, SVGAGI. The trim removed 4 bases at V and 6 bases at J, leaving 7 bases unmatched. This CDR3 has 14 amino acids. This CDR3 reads CASSFDRGSTEQYF. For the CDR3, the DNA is TGTGCCAGCAGTTTCGACAGGGGGTCTACCGAGCAGTACTTC.

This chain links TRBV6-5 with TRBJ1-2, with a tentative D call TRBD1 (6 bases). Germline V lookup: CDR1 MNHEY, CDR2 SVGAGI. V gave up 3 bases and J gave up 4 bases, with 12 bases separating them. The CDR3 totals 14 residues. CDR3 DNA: TGTGCCAGCAGTTATCAGGGGAGAGGCTATGGCTACACCTTC. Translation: CASSYQGRGYGYTF.

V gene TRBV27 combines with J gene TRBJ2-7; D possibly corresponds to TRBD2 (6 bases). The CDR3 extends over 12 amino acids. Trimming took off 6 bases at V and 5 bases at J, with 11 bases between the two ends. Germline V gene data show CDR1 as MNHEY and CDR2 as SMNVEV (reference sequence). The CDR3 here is CASREAGNEQYF. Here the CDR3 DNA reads TGTGCCAGCAGGGAGGCGGGGAACGAGCAGTACTTC.

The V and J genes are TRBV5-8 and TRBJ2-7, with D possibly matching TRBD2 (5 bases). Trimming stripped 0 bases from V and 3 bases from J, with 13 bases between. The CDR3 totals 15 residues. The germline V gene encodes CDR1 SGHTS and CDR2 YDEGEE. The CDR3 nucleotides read TGTGCCAGCAGCTTGGCCTTTGTCGGGATCTACGAGCAGTACTTC. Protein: CASSLAFVGIYEQYF.

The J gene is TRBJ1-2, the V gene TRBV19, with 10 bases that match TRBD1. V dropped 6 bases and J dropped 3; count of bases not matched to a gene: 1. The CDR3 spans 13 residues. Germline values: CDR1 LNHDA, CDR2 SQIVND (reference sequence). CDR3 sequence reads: CASRGTGDYGYTF. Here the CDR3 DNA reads TGTGCCAGTAGGGGGACAGGGGACTATGGCTACACCTTC.

The CDR3 DNA follows: TGTGCCAGCAGTCCCCCGGGACTGACCTACGAGCAGTACTTC. Its translation is CASSPPGLTYEQYF. V usage is TRBV28 and J usage is TRBJ2-7; D possibly corresponds to TRBD2 (6 bases). This CDR3 has 14 residues. V lost 5 bases and J 2 bases, leaving 13 bases between the germline ends. Germline CDR1 reads MDHEN; CDR2 reads SYDVKM.

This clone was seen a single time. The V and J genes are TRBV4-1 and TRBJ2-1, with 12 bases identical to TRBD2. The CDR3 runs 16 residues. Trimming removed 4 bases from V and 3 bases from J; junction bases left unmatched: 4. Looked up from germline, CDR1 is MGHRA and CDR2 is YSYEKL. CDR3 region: CASSLSTSGGYNEQFF. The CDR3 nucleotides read TGCGCCAGCAGCCTCTCGACTAGCGGGGGCTACAATGAGCAGTTCTTC.

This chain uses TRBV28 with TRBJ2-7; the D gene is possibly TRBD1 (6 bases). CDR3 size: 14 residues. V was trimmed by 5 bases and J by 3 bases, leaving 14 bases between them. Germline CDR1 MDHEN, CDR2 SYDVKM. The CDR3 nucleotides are TGTGCCAGCAGTAACAGGGTTTATGTCTACGAGCAGTACTTC. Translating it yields CASSNRVYVYEQYF.

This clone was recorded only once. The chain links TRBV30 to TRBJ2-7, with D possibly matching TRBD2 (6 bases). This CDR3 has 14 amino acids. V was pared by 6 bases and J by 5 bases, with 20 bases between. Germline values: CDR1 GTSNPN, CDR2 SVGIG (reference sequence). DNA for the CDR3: TGTGCCTGCTTTCCTCCGGGACTGAGAAACGAGCAGTACTTC. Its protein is CACFPPGLRNEQYF.

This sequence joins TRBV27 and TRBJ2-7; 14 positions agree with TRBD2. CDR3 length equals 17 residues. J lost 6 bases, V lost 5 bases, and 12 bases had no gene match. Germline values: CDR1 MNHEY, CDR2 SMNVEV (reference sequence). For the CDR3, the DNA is TGTGCCAGCAGTAACGGACTAGCGGGAGGTTACAAGGGCGAGCAGTACTTC. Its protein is CASSNGLAGGYKGEQYF.

The CDR3 sequence is CAWEITENTEAFF. The CDR3 DNA follows: TGTGCCTGGGAGATTACAGAGAACACTGAAGCTTTCTTT. V and J are TRBV30 and TRBJ1-1; D remains ambiguous. CDR3 length: 13 residues. Germline V gene data show CDR1 as GTSNPN and CDR2 as SVGIG (reference sequence). Trimming shortened V by 5 bases and J by 1 base, and 11 bases separated the two germline ends.

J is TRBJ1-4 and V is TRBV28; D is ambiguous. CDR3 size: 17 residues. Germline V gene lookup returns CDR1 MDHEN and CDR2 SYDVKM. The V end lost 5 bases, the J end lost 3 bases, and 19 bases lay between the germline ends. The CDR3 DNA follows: TGTGCCAGCAGTGAACAATACCCCTGGCGTTCTAATGAAAAACTGTTTTTT. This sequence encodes CASSEQYPWRSNEKLFF.

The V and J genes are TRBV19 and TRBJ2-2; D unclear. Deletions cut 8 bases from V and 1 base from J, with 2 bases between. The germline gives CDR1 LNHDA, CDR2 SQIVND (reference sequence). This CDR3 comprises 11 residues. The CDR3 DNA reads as TGTGCCAGTCAGAACACCGGGGAGCTGTTTTTT. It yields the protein CASQNTGELFF.

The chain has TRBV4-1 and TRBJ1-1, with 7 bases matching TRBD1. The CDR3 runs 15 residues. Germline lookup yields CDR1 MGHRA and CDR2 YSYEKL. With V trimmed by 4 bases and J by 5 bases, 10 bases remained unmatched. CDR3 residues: CASSPRQGMGTEAFF. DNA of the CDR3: TGCGCCAGCAGCCCCCGACAGGGTATGGGGACTGAAGCTTTCTTT.

CDR3 bases: TGTGCCAGCAGCTTACTCTTCCCCGCTAGCCGGGCCGGGGAGCTGTTTTTT. Protein: CASSLLFPASRAGELFF. The chain has TRBV7-6 and TRBJ2-2; tentative D call: TRBD2 (5 bases). CDR1 SGHVS and CDR2 FNYEAQ come from the germline V gene. Between the trimmed V and J ends, which lost 2 bases and 6 bases, there was a span of 19 bases. The CDR3 runs to 17 residues. Supplemented by reference TRBV7-6 and TRBJ2-2, the full variable domain reads GAGVSQSPRYKVTKRGQDVALRCDPISGHVSLYWYRQALGQGPEFLTYFNYEAQQDKSGLPNDRFSAERPEGSISTLTIQRTEQRDSAMYRCASSLLFPASRAGELFFGEGSRLTVL.

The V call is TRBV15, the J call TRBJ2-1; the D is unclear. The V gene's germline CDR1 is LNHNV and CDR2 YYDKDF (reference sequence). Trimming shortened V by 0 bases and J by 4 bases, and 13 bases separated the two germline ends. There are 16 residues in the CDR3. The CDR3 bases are TGTGCCACCAGCAGAGATTTAGCAGAACGTTACAATGAGCAGTTCTTC. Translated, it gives CATSRDLAERYNEQFF.

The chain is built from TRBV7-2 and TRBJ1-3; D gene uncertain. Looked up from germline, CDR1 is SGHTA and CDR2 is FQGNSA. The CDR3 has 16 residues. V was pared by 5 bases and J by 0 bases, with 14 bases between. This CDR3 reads CASSRRTSISGNTIYF. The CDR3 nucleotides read TGTGCCAGCAGCCGCCGGACCTCGATCTCTGGAAACACCATATATTTT.

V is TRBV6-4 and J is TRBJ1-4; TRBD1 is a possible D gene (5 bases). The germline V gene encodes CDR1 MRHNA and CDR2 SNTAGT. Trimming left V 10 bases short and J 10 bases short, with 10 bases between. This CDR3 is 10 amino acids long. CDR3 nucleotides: TGTGCCACCCAAAGGGGAAAACTGTTTTTT. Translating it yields CATQRGKLFF.

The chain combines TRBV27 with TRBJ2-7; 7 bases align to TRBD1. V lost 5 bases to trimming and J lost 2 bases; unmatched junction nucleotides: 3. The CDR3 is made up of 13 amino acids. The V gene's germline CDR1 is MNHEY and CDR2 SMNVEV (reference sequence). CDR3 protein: CASSPGQAYEQYF. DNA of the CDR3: TGTGCCAGCAGTCCAGGACAGGCCTACGAGCAGTACTTC.

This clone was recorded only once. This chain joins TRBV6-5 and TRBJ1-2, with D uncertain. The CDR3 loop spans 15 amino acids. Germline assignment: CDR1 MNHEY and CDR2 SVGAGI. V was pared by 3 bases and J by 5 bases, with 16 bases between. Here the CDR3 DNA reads TGTGCCAGCAGTTATACTCAGACGCTTAGGTATGGCTACACCTTC. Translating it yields CASSYTQTLRYGYTF.

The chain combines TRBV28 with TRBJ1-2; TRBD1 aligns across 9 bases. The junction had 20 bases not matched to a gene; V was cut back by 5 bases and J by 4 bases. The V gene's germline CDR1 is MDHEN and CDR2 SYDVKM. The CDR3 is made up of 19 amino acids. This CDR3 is CASSKSLGQGVGLSYGYTF. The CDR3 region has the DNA TGTGCCAGCAGTAAGAGTTTGGGACAGGGAGTCGGTTTATCCTATGGCTACACCTTC.

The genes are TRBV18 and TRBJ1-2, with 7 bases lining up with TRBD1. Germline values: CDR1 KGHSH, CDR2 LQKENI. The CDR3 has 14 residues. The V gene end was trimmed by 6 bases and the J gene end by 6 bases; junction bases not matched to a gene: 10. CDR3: CASSPGGSPDGYTF. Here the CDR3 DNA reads TGTGCCAGCTCGCCAGGGGGAAGCCCCGATGGCTACACCTTC.

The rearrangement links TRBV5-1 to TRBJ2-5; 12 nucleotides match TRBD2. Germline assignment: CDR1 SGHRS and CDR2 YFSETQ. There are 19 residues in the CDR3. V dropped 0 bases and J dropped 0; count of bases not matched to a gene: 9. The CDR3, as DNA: TGCGCCAGCAGCTTGGCCCTAGCGGGAGGGACTTGGTACCAAGAGACCCAGTACTTC. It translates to CASSLALAGGTWYQETQYF. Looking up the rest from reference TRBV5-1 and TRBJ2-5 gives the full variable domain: KAGVTQTPRYLIKTRGQQVTLSCSPISGHRSVSWYQQTPGQGLQFLFEYFSETQRNKGNFPGRFSGRQFSNSRSEMNVSTLELGDSALYLCASSLALAGGTWYQETQYFGPGTRLLVL.

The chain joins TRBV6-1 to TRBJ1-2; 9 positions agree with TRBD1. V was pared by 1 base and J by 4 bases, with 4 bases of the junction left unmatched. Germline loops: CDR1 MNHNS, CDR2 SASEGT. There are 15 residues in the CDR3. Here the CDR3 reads CASSEVGQGLYGYTF. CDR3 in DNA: TGTGCCAGCAGTGAAGTGGGACAGGGCCTCTATGGCTACACCTTC.

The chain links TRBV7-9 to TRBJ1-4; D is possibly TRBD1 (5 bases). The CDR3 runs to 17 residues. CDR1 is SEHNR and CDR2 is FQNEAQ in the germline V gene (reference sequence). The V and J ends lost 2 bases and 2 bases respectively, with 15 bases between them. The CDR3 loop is CASSLYRGRRTNEKLFF. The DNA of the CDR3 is TGTGCCAGCAGCTTATATAGGGGAAGAAGGACTAATGAAAAACTGTTTTTT.

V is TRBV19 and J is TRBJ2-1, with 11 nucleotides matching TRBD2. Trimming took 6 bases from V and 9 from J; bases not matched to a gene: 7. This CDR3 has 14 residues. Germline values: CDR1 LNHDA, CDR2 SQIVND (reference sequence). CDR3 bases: TGTGCCAGTAGGGCGACTAGCGGGACTAGTGAGCAGTTCTTC. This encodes CASRATSGTSEQFF.

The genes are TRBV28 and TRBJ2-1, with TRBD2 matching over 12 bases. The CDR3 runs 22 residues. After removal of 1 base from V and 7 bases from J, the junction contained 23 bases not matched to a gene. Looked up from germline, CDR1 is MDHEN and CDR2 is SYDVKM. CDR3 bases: TGTGCCAGCAGTTTATTGTGGCTCCCTAGCGGGAGGGCCACCGGGTATTCGAATGAGCAGTTCTTC. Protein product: CASSLLWLPSGRATGYSNEQFF.

The chain's CDR3 is CASSLRVAETSGRGNETQYF. The CDR3 DNA is TGTGCCAGCAGCCTCCGCGTGGCCGAGACTAGCGGGAGAGGTAACGAGACCCAGTACTTC. This chain joins TRBV7-8 and TRBJ2-5, with 12 bases identical to TRBD2. The CDR3 length is 20 residues. Germline V gives CDR1 SGHVS, CDR2 FQNEAQ. Trimming removed 5 bases from V and 5 bases from J; junction bases left unmatched: 21.